This T cell receptor beta chain was captured by sequencing in a study of Tregs in tolerant kidney transplant recipients. Study-level points and caveats: Expanding Tregs on activated donor B cells appeared to best identify donor-specific TCRbeta clones.

Clones were read by immunoSEQ multiplex PCR, and TCRdb kept only the in-frame ones, dropping some. Of about 31,000 clones detected, approximately 80% appear once; the ten largest clones hold approximately 2.1%. Trimming cost V 3 bases and J 9 bases; bases outside gene matches: 4. Looked up from germline, CDR1 is SEHNR and CDR2 is FQNEAQ (reference sequence). CDR3 length: 13 amino acids. In the case of this clone: Antigen unknown.

Sequenced input: Tregs from blood cultured with allogeneic cells. The rearrangement uses TRBV7-9 and TRBJ2-4; 8 bases map to TRBD1. The source of this sequence is a human donor in good health. The CDR3 sequence: CASSFRGQGIQYF. DNA for the CDR3: TGTGCCAGCAGCTTCAGGGGGCAGGGCATTCAGTACTTC. The variable domain in full, with the rest retrieved from reference TRBV7-9 and TRBJ2-4, is DTGVSQNPRHKITKRGQNVTFRCDPISEHNRLYWYRQTLGQGPEFLTYFQNEAQLEKSRLLSDRFSAERPKGSFSTLEIQRTEQGDSAMYLCASSFRGQGIQYFGAGTRLSVL.